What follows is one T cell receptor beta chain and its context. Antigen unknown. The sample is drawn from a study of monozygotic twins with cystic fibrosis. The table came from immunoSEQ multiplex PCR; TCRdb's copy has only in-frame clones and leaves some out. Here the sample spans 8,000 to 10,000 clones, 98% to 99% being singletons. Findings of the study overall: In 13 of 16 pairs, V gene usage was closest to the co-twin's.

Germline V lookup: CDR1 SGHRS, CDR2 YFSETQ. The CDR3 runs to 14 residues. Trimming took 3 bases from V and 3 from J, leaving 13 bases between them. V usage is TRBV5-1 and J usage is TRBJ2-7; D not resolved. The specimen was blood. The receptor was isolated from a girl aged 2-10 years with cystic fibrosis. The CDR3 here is CASSSGLTDYEQYF. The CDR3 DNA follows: TGCGCCAGCAGCTCCGGGCTCACGGACTACGAGCAGTACTTC.